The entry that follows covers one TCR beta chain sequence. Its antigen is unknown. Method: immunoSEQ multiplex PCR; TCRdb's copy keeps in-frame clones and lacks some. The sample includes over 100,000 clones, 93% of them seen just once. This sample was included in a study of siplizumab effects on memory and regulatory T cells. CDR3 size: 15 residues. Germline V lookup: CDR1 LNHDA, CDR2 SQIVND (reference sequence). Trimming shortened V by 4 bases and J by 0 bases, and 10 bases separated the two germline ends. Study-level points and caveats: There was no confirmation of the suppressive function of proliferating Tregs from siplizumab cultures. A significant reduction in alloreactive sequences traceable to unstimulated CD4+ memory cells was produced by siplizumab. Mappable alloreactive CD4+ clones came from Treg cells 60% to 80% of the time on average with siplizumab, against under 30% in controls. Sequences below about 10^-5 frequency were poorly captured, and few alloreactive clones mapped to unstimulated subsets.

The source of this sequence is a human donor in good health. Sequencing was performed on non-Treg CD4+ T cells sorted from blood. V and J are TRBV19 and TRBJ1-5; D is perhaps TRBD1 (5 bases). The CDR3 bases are TGTGCCAGTAGTAGTTCAGGGTATAGCAATCAGCCCCAGCATTTT. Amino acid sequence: CASSSSGYSNQPQHF.